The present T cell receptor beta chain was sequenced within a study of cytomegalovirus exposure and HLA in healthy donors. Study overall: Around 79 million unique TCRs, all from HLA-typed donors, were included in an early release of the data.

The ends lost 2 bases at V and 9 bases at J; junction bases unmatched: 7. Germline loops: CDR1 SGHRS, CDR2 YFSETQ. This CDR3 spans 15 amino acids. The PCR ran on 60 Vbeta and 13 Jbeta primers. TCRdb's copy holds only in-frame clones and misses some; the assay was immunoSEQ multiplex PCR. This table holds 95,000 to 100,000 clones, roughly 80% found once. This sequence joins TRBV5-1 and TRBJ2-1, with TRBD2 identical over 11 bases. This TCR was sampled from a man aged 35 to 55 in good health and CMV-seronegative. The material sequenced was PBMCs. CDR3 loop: CASSFRLAGFGEQFF. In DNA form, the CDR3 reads TGCGCCAGCAGCTTTCGACTAGCGGGATTCGGTGAGCAGTTCTTC.